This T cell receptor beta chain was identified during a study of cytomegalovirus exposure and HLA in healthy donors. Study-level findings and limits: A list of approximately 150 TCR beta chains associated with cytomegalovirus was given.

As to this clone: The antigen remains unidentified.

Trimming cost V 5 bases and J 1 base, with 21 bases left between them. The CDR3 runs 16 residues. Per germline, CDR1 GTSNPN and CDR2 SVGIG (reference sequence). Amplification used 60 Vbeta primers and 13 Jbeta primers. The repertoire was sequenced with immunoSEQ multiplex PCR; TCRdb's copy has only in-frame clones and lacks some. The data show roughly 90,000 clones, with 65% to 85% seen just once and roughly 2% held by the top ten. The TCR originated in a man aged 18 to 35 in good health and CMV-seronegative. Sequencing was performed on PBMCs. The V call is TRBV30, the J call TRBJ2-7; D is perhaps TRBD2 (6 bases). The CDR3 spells CAWVGVRRDGSYEQYF. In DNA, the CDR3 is TGTGCCTGGGTCGGCGTTAGGCGGGACGGTTCCTACGAGCAGTACTTC.